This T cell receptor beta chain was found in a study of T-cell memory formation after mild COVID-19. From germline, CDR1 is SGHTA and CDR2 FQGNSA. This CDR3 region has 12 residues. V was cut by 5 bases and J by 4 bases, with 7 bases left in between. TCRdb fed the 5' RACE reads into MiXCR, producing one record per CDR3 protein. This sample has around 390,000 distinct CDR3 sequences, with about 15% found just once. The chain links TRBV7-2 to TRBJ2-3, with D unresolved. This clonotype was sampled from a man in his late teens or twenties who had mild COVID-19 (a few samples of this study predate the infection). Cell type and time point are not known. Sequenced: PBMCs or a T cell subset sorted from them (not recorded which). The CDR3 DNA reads TGTGCCAGCAGCGGTTTTTCAGATACGCAGTATTTT. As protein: CASSGFSDTQYF.